Following are 28 T cell receptor beta chains from one sample sequenced in a study of patients and donors after allogeneic stem cell transplantation. TCRdb called the RT-PCR reads again in MiXCR, with one record for every CDR3 protein. The sample includes fewer than 200,000 distinct CDR3 sequences, around 30% seen only once; the top ten take less than 3.5%. Material: blood, either unsorted or a sorted T cell fraction (not recorded which). The receptors were sampled from a human donor who was either an allogeneic HSCT recipient or a stem cell or donor lymphocyte infusion donor (not recorded which). It is not recorded whose cells these are; they may come from a transplant donor.

The chain has TRBV4-2 and TRBJ2-7, with D tentatively TRBD1 or TRBD2 (5 bases each). V was pared by 0 bases and J by 2 bases, with 14 bases between. Germline values: CDR1 LGHNA, CDR2 YNFKEQ. The CDR3 length is 16 residues. The DNA of the CDR3 is TGTGCCAGCAGCCAAGATACATCATCGGGGCCCTACGAGCAGTACTTC. Its translation is CASSQDTSSGPYEQYF.

The chain has TRBV4-3 and TRBJ2-7, with 9 bases matching TRBD1. With 3 bases clipped from V and 2 bases from J, the junction kept 8 bases outside the gene matches. The CDR3 runs to 16 residues. The germline V gene encodes CDR1 LGHNA and CDR2 YSLEER. CDR3 sequence (DNA): TGCGCCAGCAGCCACCTTATCCGGGACAGGGCCTACGAGCAGTACTTC. It codes for CASSHLIRDRAYEQYF.

The table lists this clonotype with many counts. The chain links TRBV12-3 or TRBV12-4 to TRBJ1-1; D call uncertain. Trimming took off 5 bases at V and 0 bases at J, with 10 bases between the two ends. There are 14 residues in the CDR3. CDR3 in DNA: TGTGCCAGCAGTCCTCGAGCCTTGAACACTGAAGCTTTCTTT. Protein: CASSPRALNTEAFF.

The chain uses TRBV29-1 and TRBJ2-2; perhaps D is TRBD1 or TRBD2 (5 bases each). Trimming cost V 3 bases and J 3 bases, with 17 bases left between them. This CDR3 region has 16 residues. The germline V gene encodes CDR1 SQVTM and CDR2 ANQGSEA. In DNA, the CDR3 is TGCAGCGTTGACGGCGGTTCAGGGACCCACACCGGGGAGCTGTTTTTT. This codes for CSVDGGSGTHTGELFF.

Only one count was recorded for this clonotype. The chain employs TRBV19 and TRBJ2-1, with 9 bases identical to TRBD2. In germline, CDR1 is LNHDA, CDR2 SQIVND (reference sequence). V gave up 6 bases and J gave up 6 bases; unmatched junction bases: 9. The CDR3 is 15 residues long. CDR3 DNA sequence: TGTGCCAGTAGAAGGGCGGGAGGGCAAGTCAATGAGCAGTTCTTC. It codes for CASRRAGGQVNEQFF.

This clonotype was observed a few times. This chain links TRBV18 with TRBJ2-7; 8 bases agree with TRBD1. The germline CDR1 and CDR2 sequences are KGHSH and LQKENI. The CDR3 spans 16 residues. Trimming cost V 0 bases and J 7 bases; bases outside gene matches: 11. For the CDR3, the DNA is TGTGCCAGCTCACCACCGACTGGTTACAGGGGGTTAGAGCAGTACTTC. Protein: CASSPPTGYRGLEQYF.

The chain joins TRBV20-1 to TRBJ2-7; D may be TRBD2 (5 bases). Trimming shortened V by 2 bases and J by 2 bases, and 10 bases separated the two germline ends. The CDR3 is made up of 13 amino acids. The germline V gene encodes CDR1 DFQATT and CDR2 SNEGSKA (reference sequence). The DNA of the CDR3 is TGCAGTGCTAGAAGCGGTTCCGCCTACGAGCAGTACTTC. Amino acid sequence: CSARSGSAYEQYF.

The chain uses TRBV30 and TRBJ2-1, with a weak D call TRBD1 (5 bases). V lost 3 bases to trimming and J lost 2 bases, with 14 bases between them. This CDR3 has 15 amino acids. Germline V gene data show CDR1 as GTSNPN and CDR2 as SVGIG (reference sequence). The CDR3, as DNA: TGTGCCTGGAGCCGGAACAGGTATACCTACAATGAGCAGTTCTTC. This codes for CAWSRNRYTYNEQFF.

The V and J genes are TRBV4-2 and TRBJ1-6; D ambiguous. V lost 4 bases and J lost 8, with 15 bases in between. This CDR3 is 15 amino acids long. Germline V lookup: CDR1 LGHNA, CDR2 YNFKEQ. The CDR3, as DNA: TGTGCCAGCAGCCCCTCGGCCGGAAGGGATTCACCCCTCCACTTT. Residues: CASSPSAGRDSPLHF.

This clonotype was seen repeatedly, ten times or more. The chain links TRBV7-2 to TRBJ1-5; D unclear. The V and J ends lost 1 base and 0 bases respectively, with 7 bases between them. The CDR3 consists of 15 residues. Germline CDR1 and CDR2: SGHTA and FQGNSA. The CDR3 nucleotides are TGTGCCAGCAGCTTAGGGGTTTATAGCAATCAGCCCCAGCATTTT. Protein: CASSLGVYSNQPQHF.

The V gene is TRBV12-3 or TRBV12-4, the J gene TRBJ2-3, with D hard to call. Trimming shortened V by 5 bases and J by 0 bases, and 9 bases separated the two germline ends. CDR3 size: 14 residues. DNA of the CDR3: TGTGCCAGCAGTCCCCAGGTTAGCACAGATACGCAGTATTTT. Its translation: CASSPQVSTDTQYF.

V is TRBV4-3 and J is TRBJ1-2; 8 positions agree with TRBD1. The CDR3 sequence is 14 residues long. CDR1 is LGHNA, CDR2 YSLEER, per germline. The ends lost 1 base at V and 8 bases at J; junction bases unmatched: 6. CDR3 sequence (DNA): TGCGCCAGCAGCCAAGCCTGGACAGGGATAGGCTACACCTTC. Its translation: CASSQAWTGIGYTF.

The sample holds a few counts of this clonotype. This chain connects TRBV28 to TRBJ1-5; D not certain. The germline V gene has CDR1 MDHEN and CDR2 SYDVKM. V was cut by 7 bases and J by 2 bases, with 12 bases left in between. This CDR3 comprises 14 residues. The CDR3 region has the DNA TGTGCCAGCACCCTAGAGACCGGCAATCAGCCCCAGCATTTT. Translating gives CASTLETGNQPQHF.

Of note for this clonotype: A read error may be the cause here, since a much bigger clone is one base away. The V and J genes are TRBV20-1 and TRBJ2-3; 7 bases are a match to TRBD2. Germline V gene data show CDR1 as DFQATT and CDR2 as SNEGSKA (reference sequence). This CDR3 contains 15 residues. The CDR3 loop is CNASATGGGTDTQYF. CDR3 DNA: TGCAATGCTAGCGCGACGGGGGGTGGCACAGATACGCAGTATTTT.

Ten or more counts support this clonotype. The chain combines TRBV4-3 with TRBJ1-2; TRBD1 matches at 7 bases. V was pared by 6 bases and J by 7 bases, with 8 bases of the junction left unmatched. Per germline, CDR1 LGHNA and CDR2 YSLEER. This CDR3 is 13 amino acids long. CDR3 protein: CASSSRQGLGYTF. The CDR3 DNA reads as TGCGCCAGCAGTTCCCGACAGGGTCTTGGCTACACCTTC.

The chain is built from TRBV29-1 and TRBJ2-1, with TRBD2 as a possible D gene (6 bases). Germline lookup yields CDR1 SQVTM and CDR2 ANQGSEA. The CDR3 loop spans 14 amino acids. The V end was cut by 5 bases, the J end by 6 bases, with 17 bases between. Here the CDR3 DNA reads TGCAGCGTTTTCGGTAGGGAGGCACCCAATGAGCAGTTCTTC. This sequence encodes CSVFGREAPNEQFF.

This clonotype has a handful of counts. The chain links TRBV5-4 to TRBJ2-7; possible D gene TRBD1, 5 bases. This CDR3 is 14 amino acids long. Trimming cost V 0 bases and J 3 bases, with 10 bases left between them. The germline V gene encodes CDR1 SGHNT and CDR2 YYREEE (reference sequence). The CDR3 loop reads CASSLGDSLYEQYF. As DNA, the CDR3 is TGTGCCAGCAGCTTGGGCGACAGTCTCTACGAGCAGTACTTC.

V usage is TRBV20-1 and J usage is TRBJ2-1; 8 positions match TRBD2. The CDR3 consists of 10 residues. J lost 10 bases, V lost 5 bases, and 1 base had no gene match. Germline-derived CDR1 and CDR2 are DFQATT and SNEGSKA (reference sequence). This CDR3 reads CSASGGEQFF. CDR3 sequence (DNA): TGCAGTGCTTCGGGAGGGGAGCAGTTCTTC.

This sequence joins TRBV5-1 and TRBJ2-2, with D uncertain. This CDR3 has 13 amino acids. Trimming cost V 0 bases and J 7 bases, with 7 bases left between them. Germline CDR1 is SGHRS and CDR2 is YFSETQ. CDR3 sequence: CASSLEMGGELFF. CDR3 DNA: TGCGCCAGCAGCTTGGAGATGGGCGGGGAGCTGTTTTTT.

The table lists this clonotype with a few counts. This CDR3 reads CAAIRGRDTEAFF. CDR3 nucleotides: TGTGCCGCAATTCGGGGGCGGGACACTGAAGCTTTCTTT. This chain uses TRBV28 with TRBJ1-1; D is perhaps TRBD1 (6 bases). The CDR3 is 13 amino acids. Germline CDR1 MDHEN, CDR2 SYDVKM. V was shortened by 11 bases and J by 3 bases, with 16 bases between the two germline ends.

The table lists this clonotype with a few counts. The J gene is TRBJ2-3, the V gene TRBV7-9; D might be TRBD1 or TRBD2, each matching 6 bases. Germline V gene sequence: CDR1 SEHNR, CDR2 FQNEAQ (reference sequence). The CDR3 consists of 13 residues. The V end was cut by 6 bases, the J end by 2 bases, with 9 bases between. The CDR3 DNA reads as TGTGCCAGCAGGGGGGGCATCACAGATACGCAGTATTTT. It codes for CASRGGITDTQYF.

This clonotype was found a few times. The chain's CDR3 is CASSSRADTQYF. The CDR3 DNA reads TGTGCCAGCAGCTCCCGGGCAGATACGCAGTATTTT. The gene calls are TRBV7-2 and TRBJ2-3; unclear D gene. V was trimmed by 4 bases and J by 4 bases, leaving 6 bases between them. CDR3 length equals 12 residues. CDR1 SGHTA and CDR2 FQGNSA come from the germline V gene.

This chain joins TRBV4-3 and TRBJ1-3; maybe TRBD1 (5 bases). CDR3 length: 15 residues. Germline loops: CDR1 LGHNA, CDR2 YSLEER. The V end lost 0 bases, the J end lost 2 bases, and 8 bases lay between the germline ends. The CDR3 loop reads CASSQDWGTGNTIYF. In nucleotides, the CDR3 is TGCGCCAGCAGCCAAGACTGGGGCACTGGAAACACCATATATTTT.

V and J are TRBV27 and TRBJ1-5; no definite D call. V lost 4 bases to trimming and J lost 4 bases, with 8 bases between them. The CDR3 loop spans 13 amino acids. The germline V gene has CDR1 MNHEY and CDR2 SMNVEV (reference sequence). Here the CDR3 reads CASSSAPNQPQHF. The CDR3 DNA is TGTGCCAGCAGTTCAGCACCGAATCAGCCCCAGCATTTT.

This clonotype was counted a few times. V usage is TRBV6-5 and J usage is TRBJ1-2; D may be TRBD1 (6 bases). The V and J ends lost 4 bases and 7 bases respectively, with 13 bases between them. The CDR3 is made up of 13 amino acids. The germline V gene encodes CDR1 MNHEY and CDR2 SVGAGI. This CDR3 is CASSLNRVRGYTF. CDR3 in DNA: TGTGCCAGCAGTTTAAACAGGGTTCGTGGCTACACCTTC.

The chain combines TRBV20-1 with TRBJ2-7, with D tentatively TRBD2 (6 bases). Germline values: CDR1 DFQATT, CDR2 SNEGSKA (reference sequence). CDR3 length: 15 amino acids. Trimming took 2 bases from V and 2 from J, leaving 16 bases between them. The CDR3: CSARRFRPGAYEQYF. DNA for the CDR3: TGCAGTGCTAGAAGATTCAGGCCGGGGGCCTACGAGCAGTACTTC.

This sequence joins TRBV12-5 and TRBJ2-7, with 8 nucleotides matching TRBD1. CDR1 is LGHNT and CDR2 is FRNRAP in the germline V gene. After removal of 5 bases from V and 3 bases from J, the junction contained 15 bases not matched to a gene. CDR3 size: 17 residues. The CDR3 loop reads CASGPRQGQRVNYEQYF. In DNA form, the CDR3 reads TGTGCTAGTGGTCCTCGACAGGGGCAAAGAGTCAACTACGAGCAGTACTTC.

This chain links TRBV3-1 with TRBJ2-2; possibly TRBD1 for D (6 bases). CDR1 is LGHDT and CDR2 is YNNKEL in the germline V gene (reference sequence). This CDR3 has 15 residues. V was pared by 5 bases and J by 1 base, with 11 bases between. CDR3 DNA: TGTGCCAGCAGCGGACCGGGACAGAACACCGGGGAGCTGTTTTTT. Protein: CASSGPGQNTGELFF.